This TCR beta chain was observed in a study of Graves' ophthalmopathy and Graves' hyperthyroidism. Study-level information: The blood sample was drawn at first diagnosis and before any treatment. Notes on the study in general: For predicting ophthalmopathy progression, the model had 55% to 71% sensitivity and 72% to 75% specificity. The majority of expanded thyroid clonotypes above 0.001 frequency also occurred in blood. Ophthalmopathy versus stable hyperthyroidism: 13-signature model gave less than 90% sensitivity, less than 83% specificity.

CDR3 length: 13 residues. Trimming removed 4 bases from V and 5 bases from J, with 12 bases in between. The germline gives CDR1 SGDLS, CDR2 YYNGEE. RNA transcripts provided the template for amplifying TCR beta CDR3 regions. A first-round RT-PCR used HTBI primers, followed by a second-round multiplex PCR. Via MiXCR, TCRdb re-called the multiplex PCR reads, giving one row per CDR3 protein. Among about half a million distinct CDR3 sequences listed, 13% to 15% were seen once. This clonotype was counted ten times or more. Its antigen is unidentified. This receptor was taken from a woman aged 25 to 45 with Graves' ophthalmopathy. What was sequenced was blood. The V and J genes are TRBV9 and TRBJ2-5; no clear D gene. The CDR3 nucleotides read TGTGCCAGCAGCATGAGGATGGTGGAGACCCAGTACTTC. The encoded protein is CASSMRMVETQYF.